Here is one T cell receptor (beta chain) with its context. The antigen is unknown. Those who donated, Caucasian adults without exception, all lived in Nashville, Tennessee. Naive CD4+ cells were CD45RA-selected; the remaining cells were memory. The source of the sample is a study of shared clonotypes between healthy human individuals. Findings and limits, study-wide: The genetic and exposure-history diversity represented was limited by few donors.

TCRdb's copy holds only in-frame clones and misses some; the assay was immunoSEQ multiplex PCR. Here the sample spans under 2.5 million clones, roughly 92% being singletons. The CDR3 sequence is 15 residues long. In germline, CDR1 is MNHEY, CDR2 SMNVEV (reference sequence). V shed 3 bases, J shed 2 bases, and the junction held 5 bases outside the gene matches. Sequenced: naive CD4+ T cells from PBMCs. Subset defined: CD45RA+ positively selected. The chain joins TRBV27 to TRBJ2-7, with 9 bases fitting TRBD2. The sequence was collected from a man younger than 35 in good health. Some clones in this sample may be carry-over from other donors' samples. CDR3 DNA sequence: TGTGCCAGCAGTTTCCTCGGGACTAGCCCCTACGAGCAGTACTTC. It translates to CASSFLGTSPYEQYF.